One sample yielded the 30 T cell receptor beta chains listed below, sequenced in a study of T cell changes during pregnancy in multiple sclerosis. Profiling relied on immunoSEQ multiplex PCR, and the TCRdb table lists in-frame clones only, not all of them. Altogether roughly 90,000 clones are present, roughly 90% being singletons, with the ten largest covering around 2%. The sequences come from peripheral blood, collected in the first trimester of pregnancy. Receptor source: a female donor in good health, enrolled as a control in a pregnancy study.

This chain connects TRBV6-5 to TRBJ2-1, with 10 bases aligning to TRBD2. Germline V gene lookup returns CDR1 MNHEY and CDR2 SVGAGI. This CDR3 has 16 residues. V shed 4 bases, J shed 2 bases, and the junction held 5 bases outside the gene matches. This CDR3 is CASSSAAGGPYNEQFF. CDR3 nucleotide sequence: TGTGCCAGCAGTTCCGCAGCGGGGGGGCCCTACAATGAGCAGTTCTTC.

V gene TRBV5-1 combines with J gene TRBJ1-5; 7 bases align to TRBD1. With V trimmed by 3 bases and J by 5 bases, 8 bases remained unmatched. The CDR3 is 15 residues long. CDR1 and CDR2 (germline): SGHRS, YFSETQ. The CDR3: CASSSTGTADQPQHF. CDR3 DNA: TGCGCCAGCAGCTCCACCGGGACAGCTGATCAGCCCCAGCATTTT.

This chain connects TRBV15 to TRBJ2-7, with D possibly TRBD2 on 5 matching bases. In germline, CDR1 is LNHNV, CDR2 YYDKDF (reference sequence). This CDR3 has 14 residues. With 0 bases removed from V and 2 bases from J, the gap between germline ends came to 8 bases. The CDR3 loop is CATSREAEAYEQYF. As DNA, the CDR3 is TGTGCCACCAGCAGAGAAGCGGAAGCCTACGAGCAGTACTTC.

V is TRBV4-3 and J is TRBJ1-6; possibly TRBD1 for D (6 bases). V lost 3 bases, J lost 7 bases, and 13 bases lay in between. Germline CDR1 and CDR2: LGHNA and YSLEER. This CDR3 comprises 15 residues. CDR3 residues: CASSHAGEQNSPLHF. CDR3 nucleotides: TGCGCCAGCAGCCACGCAGGGGAACAAAATTCACCCCTCCACTTT.

CDR3 protein: CASSQEKIAGVHEQYF. In nucleotides, the CDR3 is TGTGCCAGCAGCCAAGAGAAGATAGCCGGCGTCCACGAGCAGTACTTC. This chain joins TRBV14 and TRBJ2-7; D is unresolved. CDR1 SGHDN and CDR2 FVKESK come from the germline V gene. Trimming removed 0 bases from V and 5 bases from J, with 17 bases in between. This CDR3 contains 16 residues. Using reference TRBV14 and TRBJ2-7 for the parts outside the CDR3, the full variable domain is EAGVTQFPSHSVIEKGQTVTLRCDPISGHDNLYWYRRVMGKEIKFLLHFVKESKQDESGMPNNRFLAERTGGTYSTLKVQPAELEDSGVYFCASSQEKIAGVHEQYFGPGTRLTVT.

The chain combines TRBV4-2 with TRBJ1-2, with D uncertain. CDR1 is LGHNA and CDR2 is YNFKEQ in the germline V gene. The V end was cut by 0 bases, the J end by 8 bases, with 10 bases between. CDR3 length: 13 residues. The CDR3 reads CASSQDLGNGYTF. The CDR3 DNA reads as TGTGCCAGCAGCCAAGATCTCGGGAACGGCTACACCTTC.

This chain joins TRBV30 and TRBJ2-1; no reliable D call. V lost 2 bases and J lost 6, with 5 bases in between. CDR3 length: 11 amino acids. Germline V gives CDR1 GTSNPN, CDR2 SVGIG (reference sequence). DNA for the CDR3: TGTGCCTGGAGTCCCAGCAATGAGCAGTTCTTC. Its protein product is CAWSPSNEQFF.

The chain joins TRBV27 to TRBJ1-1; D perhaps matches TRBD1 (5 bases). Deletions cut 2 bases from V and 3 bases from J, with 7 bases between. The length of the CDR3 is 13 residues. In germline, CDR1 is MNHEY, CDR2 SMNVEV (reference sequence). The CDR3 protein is CASSLGAYTEAFF. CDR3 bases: TGTGCCAGCAGTTTAGGGGCTTACACTGAAGCTTTCTTT.

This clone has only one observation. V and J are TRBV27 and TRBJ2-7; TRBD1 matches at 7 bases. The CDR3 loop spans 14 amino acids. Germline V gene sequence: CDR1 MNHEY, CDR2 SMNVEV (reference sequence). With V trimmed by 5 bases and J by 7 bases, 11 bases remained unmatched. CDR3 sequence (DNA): TGTGCCAGCAGTACCGGACAGGCTATGGGGGAGCAGTACTTC. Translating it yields CASSTGQAMGEQYF.

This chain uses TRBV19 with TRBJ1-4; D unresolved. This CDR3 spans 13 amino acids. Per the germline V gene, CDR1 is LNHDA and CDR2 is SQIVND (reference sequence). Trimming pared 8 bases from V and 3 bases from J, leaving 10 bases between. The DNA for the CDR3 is TGTGCCAGTCGGCGGCAGTCTAATGAAAAACTGTTTTTT. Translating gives CASRRQSNEKLFF.

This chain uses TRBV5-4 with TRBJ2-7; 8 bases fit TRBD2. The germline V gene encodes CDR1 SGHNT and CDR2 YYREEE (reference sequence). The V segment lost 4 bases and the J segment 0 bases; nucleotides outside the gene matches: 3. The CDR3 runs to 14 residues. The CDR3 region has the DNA TGTGCCAGCAGCGAAGCGGGGGTCTCCTACGAGCAGTACTTC. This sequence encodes CASSEAGVSYEQYF.

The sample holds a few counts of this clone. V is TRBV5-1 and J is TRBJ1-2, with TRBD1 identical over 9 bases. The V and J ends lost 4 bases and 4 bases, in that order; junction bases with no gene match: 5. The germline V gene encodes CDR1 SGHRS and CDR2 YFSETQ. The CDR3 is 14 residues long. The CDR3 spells CASSRTGEAYGYTF. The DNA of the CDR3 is TGCGCCAGCAGCCGGACAGGGGAGGCCTATGGCTACACCTTC.

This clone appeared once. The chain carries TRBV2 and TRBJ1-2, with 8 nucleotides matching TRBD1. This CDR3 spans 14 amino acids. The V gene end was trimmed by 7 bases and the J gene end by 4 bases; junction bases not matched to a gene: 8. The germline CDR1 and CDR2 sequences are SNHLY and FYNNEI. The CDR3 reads CASTRTGTLYGYTF. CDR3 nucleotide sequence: TGTGCCAGCACCCGGACAGGGACGCTCTATGGCTACACCTTC.

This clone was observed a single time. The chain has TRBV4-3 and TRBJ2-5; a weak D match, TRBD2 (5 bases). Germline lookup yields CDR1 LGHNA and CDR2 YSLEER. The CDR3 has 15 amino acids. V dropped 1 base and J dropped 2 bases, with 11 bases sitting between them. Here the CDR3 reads CASSQGGGLQETQYF. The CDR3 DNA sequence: TGCGCCAGCAGCCAAGGCGGAGGTTTACAAGAGACCCAGTACTTC.

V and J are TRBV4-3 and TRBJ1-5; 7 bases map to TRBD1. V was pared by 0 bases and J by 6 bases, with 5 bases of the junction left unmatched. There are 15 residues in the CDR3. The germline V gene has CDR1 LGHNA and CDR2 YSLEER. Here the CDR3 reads CASSQETGTIQPQHF. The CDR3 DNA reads TGCGCCAGCAGCCAAGAGACAGGGACGATTCAGCCCCAGCATTTT.

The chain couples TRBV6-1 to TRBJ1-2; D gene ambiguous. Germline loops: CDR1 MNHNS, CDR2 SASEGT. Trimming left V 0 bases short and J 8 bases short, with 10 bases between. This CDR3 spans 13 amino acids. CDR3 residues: CASSEARDRGYTF. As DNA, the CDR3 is TGTGCCAGCAGTGAAGCGCGGGATCGGGGCTACACCTTC.

The CDR3 DNA reads as TGTGCCAGCAGCTTGAACGGGGAGTGGAATACGCAGTATTTT. Encoded protein: CASSLNGEWNTQYF. This chain links TRBV5-4 with TRBJ2-3; a possible D gene is TRBD2 (5 bases). Trimming cost V 1 base and J 7 bases, with 13 bases left between them. The CDR3 length is 14 residues. Germline CDR1 reads SGHNT; CDR2 reads YYREEE (reference sequence).

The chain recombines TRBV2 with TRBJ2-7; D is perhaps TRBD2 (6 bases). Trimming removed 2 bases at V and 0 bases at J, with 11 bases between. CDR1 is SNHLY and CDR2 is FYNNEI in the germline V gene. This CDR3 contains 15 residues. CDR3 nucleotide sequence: TGTGCCAGCAGTGAATCGCCGGGACTCTCCTACGAGCAGTACTTC. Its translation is CASSESPGLSYEQYF.

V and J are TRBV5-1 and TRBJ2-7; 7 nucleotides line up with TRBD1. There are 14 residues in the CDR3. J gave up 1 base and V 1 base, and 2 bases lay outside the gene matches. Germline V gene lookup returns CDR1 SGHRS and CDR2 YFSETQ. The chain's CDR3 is CASSLTGQSYEQYF. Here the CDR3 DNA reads TGCGCCAGCAGCTTGACGGGACAGTCCTACGAGCAGTACTTC. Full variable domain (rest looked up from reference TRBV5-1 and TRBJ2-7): KAGVTQTPRYLIKTRGQQVTLSCSPISGHRSVSWYQQTPGQGLQFLFEYFSETQRNKGNFPGRFSGRQFSNSRSEMNVSTLELGDSALYLCASSLTGQSYEQYFGPGTRLTVT.

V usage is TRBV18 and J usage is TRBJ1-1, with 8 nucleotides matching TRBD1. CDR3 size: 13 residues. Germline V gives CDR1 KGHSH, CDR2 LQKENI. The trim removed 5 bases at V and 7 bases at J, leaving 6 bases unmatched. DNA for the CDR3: TGTGCCAGCTCAGCCAGGGGGCCTGGTGAAGCTTTCTTT. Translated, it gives CASSARGPGEAFF. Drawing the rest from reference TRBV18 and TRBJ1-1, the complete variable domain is NAGVMQNPRHLVRRRGQEARLRCSPMKGHSHVYWYRQLPEEGLKFMVYLQKENIIDESGMPKERFSAEFPKEGPSILRIQQVVRGDSAAYFCASSARGPGEAFFGQGTRLTVV.

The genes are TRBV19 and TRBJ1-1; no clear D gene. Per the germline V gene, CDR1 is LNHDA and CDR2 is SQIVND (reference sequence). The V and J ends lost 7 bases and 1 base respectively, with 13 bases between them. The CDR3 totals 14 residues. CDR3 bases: TGTGCCAGTACCACCTCGCGCGGGAACACTGAAGCTTTCTTT. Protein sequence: CASTTSRGNTEAFF.

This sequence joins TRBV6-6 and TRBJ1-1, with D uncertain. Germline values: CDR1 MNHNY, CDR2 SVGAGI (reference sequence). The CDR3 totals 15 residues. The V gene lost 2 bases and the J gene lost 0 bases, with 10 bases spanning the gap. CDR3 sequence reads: CASSYSGGMNTEAFF. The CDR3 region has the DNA TGTGCCAGCAGTTACAGTGGCGGGATGAACACTGAAGCTTTCTTT.

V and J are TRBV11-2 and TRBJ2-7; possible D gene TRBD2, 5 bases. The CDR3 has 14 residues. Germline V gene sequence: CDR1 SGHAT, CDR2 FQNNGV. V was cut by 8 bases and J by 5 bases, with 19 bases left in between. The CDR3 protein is CASLHGLAVNEQYF. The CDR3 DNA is TGTGCCAGCCTTCACGGGCTAGCTGTAAACGAGCAGTACTTC.

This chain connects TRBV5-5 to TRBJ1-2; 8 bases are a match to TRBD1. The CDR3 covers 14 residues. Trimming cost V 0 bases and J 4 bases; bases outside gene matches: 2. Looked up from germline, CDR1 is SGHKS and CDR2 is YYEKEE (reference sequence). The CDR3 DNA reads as TGTGCCAGCAGCTTGGGGGGACAGGTCTATGGCTACACCTTC. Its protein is CASSLGGQVYGYTF.

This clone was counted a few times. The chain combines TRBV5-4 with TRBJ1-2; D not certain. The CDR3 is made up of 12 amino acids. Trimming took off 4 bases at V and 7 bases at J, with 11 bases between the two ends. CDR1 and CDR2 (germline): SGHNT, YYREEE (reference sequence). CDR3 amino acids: CASSVDGVGYTF. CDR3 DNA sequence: TGTGCCAGCAGCGTTGACGGGGTTGGCTACACCTTC.

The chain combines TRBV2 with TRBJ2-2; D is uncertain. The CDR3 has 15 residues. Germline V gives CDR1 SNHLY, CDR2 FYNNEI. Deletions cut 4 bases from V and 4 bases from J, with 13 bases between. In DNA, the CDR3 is TGTGCCAGCAGTGTAAGTCACCCTAGCACCGGGGAGCTGTTTTTT. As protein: CASSVSHPSTGELFF.

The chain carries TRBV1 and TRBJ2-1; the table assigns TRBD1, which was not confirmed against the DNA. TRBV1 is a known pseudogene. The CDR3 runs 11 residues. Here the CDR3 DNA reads TGCACCTTAGCCAGGGGGAATGAGCAGTTCTTC. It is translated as CTLARGNEQFF.

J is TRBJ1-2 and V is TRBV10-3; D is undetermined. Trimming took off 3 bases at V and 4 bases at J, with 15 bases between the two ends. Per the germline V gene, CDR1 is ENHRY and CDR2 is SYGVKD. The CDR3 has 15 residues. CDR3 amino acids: CAISDGTRSGYGYTF. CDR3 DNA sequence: TGTGCCATCAGTGATGGAACGAGGTCGGGCTATGGCTACACCTTC.

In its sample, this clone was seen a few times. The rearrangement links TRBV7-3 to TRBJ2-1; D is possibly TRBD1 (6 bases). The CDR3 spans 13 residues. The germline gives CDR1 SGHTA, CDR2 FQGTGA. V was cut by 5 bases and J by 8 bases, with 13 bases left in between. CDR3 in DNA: TGTGCCAGCAGCGCCCCAGGGGTGGATGAGCAGTTCTTC. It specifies CASSAPGVDEQFF.

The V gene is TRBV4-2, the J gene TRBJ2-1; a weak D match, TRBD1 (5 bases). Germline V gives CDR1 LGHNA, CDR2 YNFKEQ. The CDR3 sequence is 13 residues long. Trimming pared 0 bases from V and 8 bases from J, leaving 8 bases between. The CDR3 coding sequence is TGTGCCAGCAGCCAAGATCCCAGGGATGAGCAGTTCTTC. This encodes CASSQDPRDEQFF.